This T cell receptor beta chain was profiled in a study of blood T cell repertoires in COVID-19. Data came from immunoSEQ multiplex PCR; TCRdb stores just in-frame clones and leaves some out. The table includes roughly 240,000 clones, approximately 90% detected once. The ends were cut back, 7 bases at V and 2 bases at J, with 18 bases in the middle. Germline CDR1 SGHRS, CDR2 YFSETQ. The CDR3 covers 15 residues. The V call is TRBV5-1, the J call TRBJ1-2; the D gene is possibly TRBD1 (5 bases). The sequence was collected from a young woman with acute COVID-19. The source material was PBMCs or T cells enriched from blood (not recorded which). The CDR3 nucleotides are TGCGCCAGCCTGCCTTTGGCAGGGCTCAACTATGGCTACACCTTC. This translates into CASLPLAGLNYGYTF.